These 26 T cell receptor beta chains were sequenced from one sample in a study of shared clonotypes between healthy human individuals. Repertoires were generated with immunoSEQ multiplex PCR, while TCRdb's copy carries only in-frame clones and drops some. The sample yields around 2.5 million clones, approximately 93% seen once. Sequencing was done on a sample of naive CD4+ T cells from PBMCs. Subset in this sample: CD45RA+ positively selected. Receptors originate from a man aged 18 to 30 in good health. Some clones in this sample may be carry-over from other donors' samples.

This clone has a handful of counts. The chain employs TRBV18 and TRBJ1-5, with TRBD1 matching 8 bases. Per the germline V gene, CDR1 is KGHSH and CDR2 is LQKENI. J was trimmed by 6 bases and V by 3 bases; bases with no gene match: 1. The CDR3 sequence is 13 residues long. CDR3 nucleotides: TGTGCCAGCTCACCGGGACAGGCTCAGCCCCAGCATTTT. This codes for CASSPGQAQPQHF.

This chain's CDR3 is CASRSGQSNTEAFF. The CDR3 DNA is TGTGCCAGCAGATCGGGACAGTCAAACACTGAAGCTTTCTTT. The chain links TRBV7-9 to TRBJ1-1; 7 bases are a match to TRBD1. The CDR3 sequence is 14 residues long. The junction had 6 bases not matched to a gene; V was cut back by 6 bases and J by 2 bases. Germline V gene data show CDR1 as SEHNR and CDR2 as FQNEAQ (reference sequence).

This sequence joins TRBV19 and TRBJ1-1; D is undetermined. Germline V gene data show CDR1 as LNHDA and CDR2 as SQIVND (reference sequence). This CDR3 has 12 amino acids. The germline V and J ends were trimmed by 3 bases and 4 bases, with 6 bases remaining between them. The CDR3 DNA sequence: TGTGCCAGTAGTATGAGGGCCACTGAAGCTTTCTTT. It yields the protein CASSMRATEAFF.

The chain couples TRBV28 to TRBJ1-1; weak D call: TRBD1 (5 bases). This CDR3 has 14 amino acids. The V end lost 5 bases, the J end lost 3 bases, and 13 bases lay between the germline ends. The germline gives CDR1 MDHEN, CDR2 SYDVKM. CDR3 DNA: TGTGCCAGCAGTCCCGGACATCCAGACACTGAAGCTTTCTTT. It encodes CASSPGHPDTEAFF.

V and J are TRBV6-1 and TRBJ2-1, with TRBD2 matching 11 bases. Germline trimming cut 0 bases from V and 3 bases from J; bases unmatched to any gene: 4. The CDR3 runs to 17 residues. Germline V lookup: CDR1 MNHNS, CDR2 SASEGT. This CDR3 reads CASSEAHGTSGYNEQFF. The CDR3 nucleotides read TGTGCCAGCAGTGAAGCGCACGGGACTAGCGGCTACAATGAGCAGTTCTTC.

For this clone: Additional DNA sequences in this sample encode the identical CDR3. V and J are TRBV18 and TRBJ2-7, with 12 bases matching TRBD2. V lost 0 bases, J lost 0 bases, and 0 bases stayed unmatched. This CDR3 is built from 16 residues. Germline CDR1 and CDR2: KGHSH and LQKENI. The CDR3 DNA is TGTGCCAGCTCACCACCGGGACTAGCGGGCTCCTACGAGCAGTACTTC. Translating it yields CASSPPGLAGSYEQYF.

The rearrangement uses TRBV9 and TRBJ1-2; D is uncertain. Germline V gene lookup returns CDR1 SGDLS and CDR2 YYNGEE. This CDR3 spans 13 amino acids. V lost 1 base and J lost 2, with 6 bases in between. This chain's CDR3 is CASSVLQNYGYTF. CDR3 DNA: TGTGCCAGCAGCGTACTGCAGAACTATGGCTACACCTTC.

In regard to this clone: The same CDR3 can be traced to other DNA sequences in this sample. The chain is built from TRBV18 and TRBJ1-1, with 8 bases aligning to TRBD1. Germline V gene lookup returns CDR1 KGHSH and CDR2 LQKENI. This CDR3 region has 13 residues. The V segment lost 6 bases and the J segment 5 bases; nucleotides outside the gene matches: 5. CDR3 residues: CASSQTGGTEAFF. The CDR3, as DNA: TGTGCCAGCTCCCAAACAGGGGGAACTGAAGCTTTCTTT.

CDR3 protein: CASSSSANTQYF. Here the CDR3 DNA reads TGTGCCAGCAGCTCTTCGGCTAATACGCAGTATTTT. The chain couples TRBV5-6 to TRBJ2-3; D remains ambiguous. Germline V lookup: CDR1 SGHDT, CDR2 YYEEEE. V was clipped by 3 bases and J by 7 bases, with 9 bases between them. This CDR3 region has 12 residues.

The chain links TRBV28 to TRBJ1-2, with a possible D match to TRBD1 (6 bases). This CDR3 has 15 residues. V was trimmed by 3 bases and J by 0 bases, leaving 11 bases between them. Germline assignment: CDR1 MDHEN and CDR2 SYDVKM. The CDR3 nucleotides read TGTGCCAGCAGTTTCCGACAGGCAACTAACTATGGCTACACCTTC. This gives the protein CASSFRQATNYGYTF.

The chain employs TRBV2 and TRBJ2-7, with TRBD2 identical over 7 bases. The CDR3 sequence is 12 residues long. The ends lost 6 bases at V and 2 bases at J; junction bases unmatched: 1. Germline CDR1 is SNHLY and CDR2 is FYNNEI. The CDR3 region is CASRLAPYEQYF. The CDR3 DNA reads TGTGCCAGCAGACTAGCGCCCTACGAGCAGTACTTC.

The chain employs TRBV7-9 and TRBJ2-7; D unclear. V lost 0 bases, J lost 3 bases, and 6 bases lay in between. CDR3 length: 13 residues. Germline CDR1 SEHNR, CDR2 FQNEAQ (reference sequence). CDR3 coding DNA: TGTGCCAGCAGCTTAGCACAGTTCTACGAGCAGTACTTC. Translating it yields CASSLAQFYEQYF.

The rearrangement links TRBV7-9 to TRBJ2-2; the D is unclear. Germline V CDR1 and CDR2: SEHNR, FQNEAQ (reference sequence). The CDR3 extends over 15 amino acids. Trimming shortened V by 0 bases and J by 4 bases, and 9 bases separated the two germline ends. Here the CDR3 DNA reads TGTGCCAGCAGCTTAGCGGGCAGAGTCACCGGGGAGCTGTTTTTT. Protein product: CASSLAGRVTGELFF.

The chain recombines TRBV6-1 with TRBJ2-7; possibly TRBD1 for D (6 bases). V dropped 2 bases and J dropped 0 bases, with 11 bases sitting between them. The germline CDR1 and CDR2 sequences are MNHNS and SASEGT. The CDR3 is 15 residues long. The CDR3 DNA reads TGTGCCAGCAGTGAACCGGGACACATCTCCTACGAGCAGTACTTC. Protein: CASSEPGHISYEQYF.

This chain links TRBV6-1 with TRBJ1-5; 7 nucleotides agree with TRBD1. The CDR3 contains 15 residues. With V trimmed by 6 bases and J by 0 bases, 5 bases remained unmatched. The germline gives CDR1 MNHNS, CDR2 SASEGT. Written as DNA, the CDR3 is TGTGCCAGCAGCCTTACAGGGGCTAGCAATCAGCCCCAGCATTTT. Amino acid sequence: CASSLTGASNQPQHF.

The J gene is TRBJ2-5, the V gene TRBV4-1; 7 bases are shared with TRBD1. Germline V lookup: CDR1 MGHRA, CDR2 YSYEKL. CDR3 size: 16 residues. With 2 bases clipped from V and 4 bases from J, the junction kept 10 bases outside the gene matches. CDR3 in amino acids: CASSQFEGAGGETQYF. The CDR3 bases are TGCGCCAGCAGCCAATTTGAGGGGGCGGGTGGAGAGACCCAGTACTTC.

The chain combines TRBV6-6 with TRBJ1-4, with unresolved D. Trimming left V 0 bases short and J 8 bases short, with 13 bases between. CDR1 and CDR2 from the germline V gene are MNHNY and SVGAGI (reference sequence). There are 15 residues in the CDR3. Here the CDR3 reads CASSYSSGSWEKLFF. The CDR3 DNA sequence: TGTGCCAGCAGTTACTCGTCTGGGAGTTGGGAAAAACTGTTTTTT.

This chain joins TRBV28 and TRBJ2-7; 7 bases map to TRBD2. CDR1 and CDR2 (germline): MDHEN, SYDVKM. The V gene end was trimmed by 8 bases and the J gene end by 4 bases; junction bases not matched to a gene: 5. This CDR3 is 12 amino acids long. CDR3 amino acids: CASGRAGYEQYF. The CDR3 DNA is TGTGCCAGCGGGAGGGCCGGGTACGAGCAGTACTTC.

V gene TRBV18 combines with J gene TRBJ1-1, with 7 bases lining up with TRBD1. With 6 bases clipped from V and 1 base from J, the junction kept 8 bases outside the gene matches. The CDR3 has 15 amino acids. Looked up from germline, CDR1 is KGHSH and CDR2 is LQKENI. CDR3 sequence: CASSLDRVSNTEAFF. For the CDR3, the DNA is TGTGCCAGCTCTCTCGACAGGGTGTCGAACACTGAAGCTTTCTTT.

The DNA of the CDR3 is TGCGCCAGCAGCCAAGGAGGAGCAAACAGGTTAGGGGCTTTCTTT. This sequence encodes CASSQGGANRLGAFF. The V and J genes are TRBV4-1 and TRBJ1-1, with D possibly being TRBD1 (5 bases). Germline V CDR1 and CDR2: MGHRA, YSYEKL. This CDR3 comprises 15 residues. The V end lost 1 base, the J end lost 11 bases, and 20 bases lay between the germline ends.

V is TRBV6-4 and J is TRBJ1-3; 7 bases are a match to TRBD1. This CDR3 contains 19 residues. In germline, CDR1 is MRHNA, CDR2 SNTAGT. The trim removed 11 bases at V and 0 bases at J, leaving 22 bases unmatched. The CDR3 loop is CASVLAPTRGPDSGNTIYF. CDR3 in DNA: TGTGCCTCTGTCCTGGCGCCCACGAGGGGGCCCGACTCTGGAAACACCATATATTTT.

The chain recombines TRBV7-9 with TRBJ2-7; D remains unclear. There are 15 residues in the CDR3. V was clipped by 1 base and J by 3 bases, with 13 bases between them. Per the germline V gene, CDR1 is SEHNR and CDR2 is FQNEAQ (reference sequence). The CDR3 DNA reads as TGTGCCAGCAGCTTAGGCCCCCTAGATCACTACGAGCAGTACTTC. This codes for CASSLGPLDHYEQYF.

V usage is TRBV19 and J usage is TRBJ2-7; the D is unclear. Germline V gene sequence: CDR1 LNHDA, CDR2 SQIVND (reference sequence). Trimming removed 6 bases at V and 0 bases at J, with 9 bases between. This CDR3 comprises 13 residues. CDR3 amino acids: CASSLEISYEQYF. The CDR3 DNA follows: TGTGCCAGTAGCCTGGAGATCTCCTACGAGCAGTACTTC.

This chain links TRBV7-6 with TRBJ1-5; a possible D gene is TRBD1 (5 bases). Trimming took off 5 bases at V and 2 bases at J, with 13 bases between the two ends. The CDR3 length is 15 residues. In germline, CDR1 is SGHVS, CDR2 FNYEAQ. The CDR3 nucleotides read TGTGCCAGCAGCCCCGTGGGGGGGGGCAATCAGCCCCAGCATTTT. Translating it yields CASSPVGGGNQPQHF.

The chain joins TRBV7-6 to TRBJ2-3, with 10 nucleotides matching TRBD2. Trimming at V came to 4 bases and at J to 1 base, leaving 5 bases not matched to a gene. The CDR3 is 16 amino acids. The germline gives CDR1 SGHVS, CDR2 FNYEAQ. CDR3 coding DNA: TGTGCCAGCAGCTCCCTAGCGGGAGAGGGCACAGATACGCAGTATTTT. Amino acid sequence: CASSSLAGEGTDTQYF.

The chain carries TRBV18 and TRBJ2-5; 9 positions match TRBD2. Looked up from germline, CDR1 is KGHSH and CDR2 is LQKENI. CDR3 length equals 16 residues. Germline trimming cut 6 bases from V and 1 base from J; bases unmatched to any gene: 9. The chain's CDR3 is CASSPGLLAGQETQYF. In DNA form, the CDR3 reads TGTGCCAGCTCTCCCGGCTTACTAGCGGGCCAAGAGACCCAGTACTTC. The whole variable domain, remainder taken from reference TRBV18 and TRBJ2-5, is NAGVMQNPRHLVRRRGQEARLRCSPMKGHSHVYWYRQLPEEGLKFMVYLQKENIIDESGMPKERFSAEFPKEGPSILRIQQVVRGDSAAYFCASSPGLLAGQETQYFGPGTRLLVL.